The 10 T cell receptor beta chains below come from one sample, sequenced in a study of high-grade serous ovarian cancer treatment subgroups. Tumor samples were taken before definitive surgery or chemotherapy. The protocol was immunoSEQ multiplex PCR, while the TCRdb copy is restricted to in-frame clones and leaves out a portion. The sample comprises tens of thousands of clones, about 86% of which are singletons, and 2.1% rests with the top ten. Sequencing was carried out using tumor tissue. Receptors were obtained from a human donor with high-grade serous ovarian cancer.

Details on this clone: Different DNA sequences within this sample yield the same CDR3. The rearrangement joins TRBV28 to TRBJ1-5, with TRBD1 as a possible D gene (5 bases). Trimming removed 5 bases from V and 0 bases from J, with 14 bases in between. This CDR3 is built from 16 residues. Per the germline V gene, CDR1 is MDHEN and CDR2 is SYDVKM. CDR3 in amino acids: CASSLGRGYSNQPQHF. The CDR3 coding sequence is TGTGCCAGCAGTCTCGGTAGGGGATATAGCAATCAGCCCCAGCATTTT.

The gene calls are TRBV28 and TRBJ2-4; 9 bases map to TRBD1. This CDR3 contains 14 residues. The junction had 5 bases not matched to a gene; V was cut back by 6 bases and J by 5 bases. The germline CDR1 and CDR2 sequences are MDHEN and SYDVKM. In nucleotides, the CDR3 is TGTGCCAGCAGGAAGACAGGGGGGCAAAACATTCAGTACTTC. It codes for CASRKTGGQNIQYF. The full variable domain, completed using reference TRBV28 and TRBJ2-4, is DVKVTQSSRYLVKRTGEKVFLECVQDMDHENMFWYRQDPGLGLRLIYFSYDVKMKEKGDIPEGYSVSREKKERFSLILESASTNQTSMYLCASRKTGGQNIQYFGAGTRLSVL.

This clone showed up just a few times. This rearrangement joins TRBV10-3 to TRBJ1-1; D perhaps matches TRBD1 (6 bases). Looked up from germline, CDR1 is ENHRY and CDR2 is SYGVKD. The V and J ends lost 4 bases and 8 bases respectively, with 8 bases between them. This CDR3 spans 11 amino acids. For the CDR3, the DNA is TGTGCCATCAGTGGTGGGACAGAAGCTTTCTTT. Translating gives CAISGGTEAFF.

The chain links TRBV6-5 to TRBJ1-2; D gene ambiguous. The CDR3 loop spans 13 amino acids. Germline V gene lookup returns CDR1 MNHEY and CDR2 SVGAGI. The V and J ends lost 2 bases and 2 bases respectively, with 6 bases between them. As DNA, the CDR3 is TGTGCCAGCAGTTACCAGGAAAACTATGGCTACACCTTC. The encoded protein is CASSYQENYGYTF.

This sequence joins TRBV15 and TRBJ1-1; D is undetermined. The germline gives CDR1 LNHNV, CDR2 YYDKDF (reference sequence). The CDR3 is 12 amino acids. V was pared by 0 bases and J by 7 bases, with 6 bases between. As DNA, the CDR3 is TGTGCCACCAGCAGAGATTTCGGTGAAGCTTTCTTT. Protein sequence: CATSRDFGEAFF.

The rearrangement joins TRBV14 to TRBJ2-5; D remains unclear. The CDR3 contains 15 residues. CDR1 and CDR2 (germline): SGHDN, FVKESK. Trimming took 4 bases from V and 1 from J, leaving 13 bases between them. DNA of the CDR3: TGTGCCAGCAGCCCCCGGGTCACAAGCCAAGAGACCCAGTACTTC. This gives the protein CASSPRVTSQETQYF.

The chain is built from TRBV28 and TRBJ2-1, with D hard to call. This CDR3 is 14 amino acids long. The germline CDR1 and CDR2 sequences are MDHEN and SYDVKM. Trimming took 8 bases from V and 2 from J, leaving 13 bases between them. CDR3: CASSPVGPYNEQFF. The CDR3 nucleotides are TGTGCCAGCTCGCCGGTGGGCCCCTACAATGAGCAGTTCTTC.

This sequence joins TRBV7-8 and TRBJ1-2; 9 positions match TRBD1. With V trimmed by 5 bases and J by 7 bases, 8 bases remained unmatched. This CDR3 has 14 residues. Germline V CDR1 and CDR2: SGHVS, FQNEAQ. The DNA of the CDR3 is TGTGCCAGCAGCCCACCGGGACAGGGCGCTGGCTACACCTTC. As protein: CASSPPGQGAGYTF.

The V gene is TRBV19, the J gene TRBJ2-4, with unresolved D. Germline V CDR1 and CDR2: LNHDA, SQIVND (reference sequence). V lost 6 bases and J lost 0, with 12 bases in between. CDR3 length equals 15 residues. The CDR3 loop reads CASRANLLAKNIQYF. For the CDR3, the DNA is TGTGCCAGTAGAGCGAATCTGCTAGCCAAAAACATTCAGTACTTC.

This sequence joins TRBV15 and TRBJ1-2, with 7 bases fitting TRBD1. This CDR3 comprises 14 residues. Germline V gene lookup returns CDR1 LNHNV and CDR2 YYDKDF (reference sequence). J gave up 6 bases and V 0 bases, and 4 bases lay outside the gene matches. CDR3 in amino acids: CATSRDRQGNGYTF. As DNA, the CDR3 is TGTGCCACCAGCAGAGATCGACAGGGTAATGGCTACACCTTC.